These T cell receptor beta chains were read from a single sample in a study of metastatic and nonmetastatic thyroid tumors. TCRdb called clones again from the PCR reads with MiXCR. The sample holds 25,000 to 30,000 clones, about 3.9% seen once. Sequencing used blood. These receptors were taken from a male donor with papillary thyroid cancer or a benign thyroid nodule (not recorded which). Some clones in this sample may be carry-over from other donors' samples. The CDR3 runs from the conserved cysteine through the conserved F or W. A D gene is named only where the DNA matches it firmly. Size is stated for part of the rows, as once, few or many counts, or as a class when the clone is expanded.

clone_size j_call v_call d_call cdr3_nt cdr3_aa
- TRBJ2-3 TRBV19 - TGTGCCAGTAGTATGGGTGGCCGGACAGATACCCAGTATTTT CASSMGGRTDTQYF
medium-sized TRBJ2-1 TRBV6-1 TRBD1 TGTGCCAGCAGTCCAGGGACAGGTTACAATGAGCAGTTCTTC CASSPGTGYNEQFF
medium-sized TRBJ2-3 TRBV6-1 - TGTGCCAGCACCCATACCCGGGTTTCGGATACGCAGTATTTT CASTHTRVSDTQYF
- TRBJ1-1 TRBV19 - TGTGCCAGTAGTCCGGTCGCCGTCGTCAACACTGAAGCTTTCTTT CASSPVAVVNTEAFF
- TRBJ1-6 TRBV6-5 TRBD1 TGTGCCAGCAGTTACCCGACAGGGTATAATTCACCCCTCCACTTT CASSYPTGYNSPLHF
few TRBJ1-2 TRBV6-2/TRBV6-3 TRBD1 TGTGCCAGCAGTCCACTCCGGGACAGGAATGGCTACACCTTC CASSPLRDRNGYTF
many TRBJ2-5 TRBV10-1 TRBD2 TGCGCCAGCAGTGAGTCAGGGACTAGCGGGACTGAGACCCAGTACTTC CASSESGTSGTETQYF
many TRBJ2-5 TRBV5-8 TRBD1 TGTGCCAGCTCGGGACAGGGGGTTTTTCGGGAGACCCAGTACTTC CASSGQGVFRETQYF
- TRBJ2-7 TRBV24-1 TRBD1 TGTGCCACCAGTGCCCTGGGACAGGGGGCAGGCGAGCAGTACTTC CATSALGQGAGEQYF
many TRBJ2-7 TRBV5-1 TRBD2 TGCGCCAGCAGCCACGGGAGGGTGGGCTCCTACGAGCAGTACTTC CASSHGRVGSYEQYF
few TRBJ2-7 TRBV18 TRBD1 TGTGCCAGCTCAGACAGGGCCGAGCAGTACTTC CASSDRAEQYF
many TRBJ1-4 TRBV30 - TGTGCCTGGAACAGGGAAACAACTAATGAAAAACTGTTTTTT CAWNRETTNEKLFF
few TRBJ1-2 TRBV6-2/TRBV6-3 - TGTGCCAGCAGTACCACGGGACGTGGCTACACCTTC CASSTTGRGYTF
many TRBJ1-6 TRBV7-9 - TGTGCCAGCAGCCAGCACAGGGATAATTCACCCCTCCACTTT CASSQHRDNSPLHF
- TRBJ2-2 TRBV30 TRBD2 TGTGCCTGGAGTACAGCGGGAGGCACCGGGGAGCTGTTTTTT CAWSTAGGTGELFF
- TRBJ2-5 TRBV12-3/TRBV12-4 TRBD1 TGTGCCAGCAGGCCCGAGGGGGCTGGGGAGACCCAGTACTTC CASRPEGAGETQYF
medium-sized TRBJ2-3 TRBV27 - TGTGCCAGCAGTTTCGGAGCGGATACGCAGTATTTT CASSFGADTQYF
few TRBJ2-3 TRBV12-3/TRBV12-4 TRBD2 TGTGCCAGCAGTCTGACTAGCGGAACAGATACGCAGTATTTT CASSLTSGTDTQYF
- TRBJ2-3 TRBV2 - TGTGCCAGCAGTACTAGCACAGATACGCAGTATTTT CASSTSTDTQYF
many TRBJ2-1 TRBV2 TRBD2 TGTGCCAGCAGTTCTCCTAGCGGGAGGTGGAATGAGCAGTTCTTC CASSSPSGRWNEQFF
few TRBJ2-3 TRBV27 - TGTGCCAGCAGTTTATCGCCGTGGGATACGCAGTATTTT CASSLSPWDTQYF
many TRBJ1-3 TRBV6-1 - TGTGCCGGCAGTGTTTGGTCCACTGGAAACACCATATATTTT CAGSVWSTGNTIYF
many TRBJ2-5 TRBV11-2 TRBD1 TGTGCCAGCAGCTTAGCCCTACAGGGGTACCAAGAGACCCAGTACTTC CASSLALQGYQETQYF
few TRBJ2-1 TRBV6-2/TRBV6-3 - TGTGCCAGCAGTTACGACGTTCGACTAGTTGTGAATGAGCAGTTCTTC CASSYDVRLVVNEQFF
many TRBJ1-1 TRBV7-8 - TGTGCCAGCAGCTCCCCGAACACTGAAGCTTTCTTT CASSSPNTEAFF
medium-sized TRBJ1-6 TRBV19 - TGTGCCAGTAGGGAGCAGGCCTATAATTCACCCCTCCACTTT CASREQAYNSPLHF
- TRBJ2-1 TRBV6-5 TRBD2 TGTGCCTGCAGTTGGCTAGCGGGAGGTTTTAATGCTGAGCAGTTCTTC CACSWLAGGFNAEQFF
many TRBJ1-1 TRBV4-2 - TGTGCCAGCAGCCAAAGGGACACGAAGGGGACTGAAGCTTTCTTT CASSQRDTKGTEAFF
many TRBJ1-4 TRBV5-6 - TGTGCCAGCAGCCTGAGGGCTAATGAAAAACTGTTTTTT CASSLRANEKLFF
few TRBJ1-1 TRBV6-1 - TGTGCCAGCAGCCTCGCGAAGAACACTGAAGCTTTCTTT CASSLAKNTEAFF
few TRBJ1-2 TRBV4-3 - TGCACCAGCAGCCAAGTTCCAGGCATGTATGGCTACACCTTC CTSSQVPGMYGYTF
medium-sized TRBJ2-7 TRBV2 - TGTGCCAGCAGCGGAGTGGGCTCCTACGAGCAGTACTTC CASSGVGSYEQYF
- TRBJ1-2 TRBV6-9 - TGTGCCAGCAGTTATCTGGTCAGAACCTATGGCTACACCTTC CASSYLVRTYGYTF
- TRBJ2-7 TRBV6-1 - TGTGCCAGCAGCCCGCACCGCTACGAGCAGTACTTC CASSPHRYEQYF
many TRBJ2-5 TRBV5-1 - TGCGCCAGCAGCTTGAAAGCCCCCGGGGCGGGGGAGACCCAGTACTTC CASSLKAPGAGETQYF
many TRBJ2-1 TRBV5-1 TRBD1 TGCGCCAGCAGCCTGGGACAGGGGGACTACAATGAGCAGTTCTTC CASSLGQGDYNEQFF
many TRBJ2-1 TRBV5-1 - TGCGCCAGCAGCTTGCGCAGAAGCAATGAGCAGTTCTTC CASSLRRSNEQFF
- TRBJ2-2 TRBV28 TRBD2 TGTGCCAGCAGCGGGGGGGACACCGGGGAGCTGTTTTTT CASSGGDTGELFF
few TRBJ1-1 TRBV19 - TGTGCCAGTGGGGACATTATTAACACTGAAGCTTTCTTT CASGDIINTEAFF
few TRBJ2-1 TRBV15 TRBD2 TGTGCCACCAGCACCACTAGCGGGGGGCGTATAAACAATGAGCAGTTCTTC CATSTTSGGRINNEQFF
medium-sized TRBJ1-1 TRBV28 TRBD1 TGTGCCAGCAGTAGGACCAGGGGGTTTGAAGCTTTCTTT CASSRTRGFEAFF
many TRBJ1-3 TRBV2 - TGTGCCAGCAGCCAGAACTCTGGAAACACCATATATTTT CASSQNSGNTIYF
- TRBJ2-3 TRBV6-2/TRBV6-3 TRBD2 TGTGCCAGCCGAGCGGGAGCGGGAGATACGCAGTATTTT CASRAGAGDTQYF
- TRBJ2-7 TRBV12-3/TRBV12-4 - TGTGCCAGCAGCTCGACCCGGGACGGGGAGCAGTACTTC CASSSTRDGEQYF
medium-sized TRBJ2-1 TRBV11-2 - TGTGCCAGCAGCTTAGAGAGCGGGTTCAACAATGAGCAGTTCTTC CASSLESGFNNEQFF
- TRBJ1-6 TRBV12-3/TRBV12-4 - TGTGCCAGCAGTTTAGGGATCAATTCACCCCTCCACTTT CASSLGINSPLHF
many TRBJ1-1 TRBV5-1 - TGCGCCAGCAGCTGGACAGCGAACACTGAAGCTTTCTTT CASSWTANTEAFF
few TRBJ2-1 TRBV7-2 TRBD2 TGTGCCAGCAGCTTGTCCGGGACTAGCGGGAGGTATGAGCAGTTCTTC CASSLSGTSGRYEQFF
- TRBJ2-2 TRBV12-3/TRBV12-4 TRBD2 TGTGCCATCACTACACCCGGGAGGACCGGGGAGCTGTTTTTT CAITTPGRTGELFF
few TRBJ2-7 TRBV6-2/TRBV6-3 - TGTGCCAGCAGTTACTCGATAACGCTCGGGACCTTCTCCTACGAGCAGTACTTC CASSYSITLGTFSYEQYF
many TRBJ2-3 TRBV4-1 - TGCGCCAGCAGCCAAGACCCCAACCCCACAGATACGCAGTATTTT CASSQDPNPTDTQYF
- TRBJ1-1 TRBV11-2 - TGTGCCAGCAGCTTAGCGGGGGGAGGTACTGAAGCTTTCTTT CASSLAGGGTEAFF
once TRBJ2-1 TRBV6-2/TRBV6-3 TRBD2 TGTGCCAGCAGCGATGCCTCGGGGGGGGCGGACAATGAGCAGTTCTTC CASSDASGGADNEQFF
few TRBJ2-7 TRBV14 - TGTGCCAGCAGCCTCCATTGGGGGACCTACGAGCAGTACTTC CASSLHWGTYEQYF
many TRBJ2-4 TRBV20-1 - TGCAGTGCCACTGGAAGAAAGGATGTCAAAAACATTCAGTACTTC CSATGRKDVKNIQYF
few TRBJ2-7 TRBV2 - TGTGCCAGCAGTGAGGAAGTATTGGGATACGAGCAGTACTTC CASSEEVLGYEQYF
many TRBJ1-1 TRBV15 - TGTGCCACCAGCAGAGATTATCCGGGTGGGAACACTGAAGCTTTCTTT CATSRDYPGGNTEAFF
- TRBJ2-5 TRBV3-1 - TGTGCCAGCAGCCAATATGCCAAAAAAGAGACCCAGTACTTC CASSQYAKKETQYF